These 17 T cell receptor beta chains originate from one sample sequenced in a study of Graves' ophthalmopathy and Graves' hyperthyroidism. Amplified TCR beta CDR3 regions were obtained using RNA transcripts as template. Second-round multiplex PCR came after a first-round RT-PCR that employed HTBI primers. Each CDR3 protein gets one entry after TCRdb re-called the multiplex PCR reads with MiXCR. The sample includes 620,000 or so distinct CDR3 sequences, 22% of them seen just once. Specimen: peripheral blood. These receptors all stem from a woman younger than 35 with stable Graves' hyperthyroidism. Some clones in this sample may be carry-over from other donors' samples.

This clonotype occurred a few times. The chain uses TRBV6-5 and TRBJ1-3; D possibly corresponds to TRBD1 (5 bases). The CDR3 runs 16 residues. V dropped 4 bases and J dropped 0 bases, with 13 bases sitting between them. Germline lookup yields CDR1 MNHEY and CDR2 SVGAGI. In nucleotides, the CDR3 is TGTGCCAGCAGTTTCGGAACAGGAGCCTCTGGAAACACCATATATTTT. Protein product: CASSFGTGASGNTIYF.

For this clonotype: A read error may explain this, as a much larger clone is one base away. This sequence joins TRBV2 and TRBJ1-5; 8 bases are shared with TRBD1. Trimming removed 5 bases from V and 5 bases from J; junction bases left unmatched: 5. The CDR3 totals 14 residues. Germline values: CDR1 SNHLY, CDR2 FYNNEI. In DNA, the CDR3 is TGTGCCAGCAGTACCGGGACAGGTCATCAGCCCCAGCATTTT. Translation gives CASSTGTGHQPQHF. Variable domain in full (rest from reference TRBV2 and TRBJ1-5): EPEVTQTPSHQVTQMGQEVILRCVPISNHLYFYWYRQILGQKVEFLVSFYNNEISEKSEIFDDQFSVERPDGSNFTLKIRSTKLEDSAMYFCASSTGTGHQPQHFGDGTRLSIL.

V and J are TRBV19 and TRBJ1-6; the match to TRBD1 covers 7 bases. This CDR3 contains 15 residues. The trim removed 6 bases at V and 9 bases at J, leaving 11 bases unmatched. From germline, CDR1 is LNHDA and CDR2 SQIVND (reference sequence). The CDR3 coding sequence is TGTGCCAGTAGCTTCGGACAGGAATTCGGTTCACCCCTCCACTTT. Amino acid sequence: CASSFGQEFGSPLHF.

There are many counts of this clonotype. The CDR3 reads CASSGRLRERAYSGNTIYF. The DNA for the CDR3 is TGTGCCAGCAGCGGACGTCTCAGAGAGAGGGCTTACTCTGGAAACACCATATATTTT. V is TRBV7-3 and J is TRBJ1-3; D gene ambiguous. Germline CDR1 is SGHTA and CDR2 is FQGTGA. The CDR3 length is 19 residues. Trimming removed 5 bases from V and 0 bases from J, with 23 bases in between.

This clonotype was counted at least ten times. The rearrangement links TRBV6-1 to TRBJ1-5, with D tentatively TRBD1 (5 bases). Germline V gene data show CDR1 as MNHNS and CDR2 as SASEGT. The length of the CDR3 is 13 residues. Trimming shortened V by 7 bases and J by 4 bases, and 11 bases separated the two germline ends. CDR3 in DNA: TGTGCCAGCAATAGAAACAGGAATCAGCCCCAGCATTTT. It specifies CASNRNRNQPQHF.

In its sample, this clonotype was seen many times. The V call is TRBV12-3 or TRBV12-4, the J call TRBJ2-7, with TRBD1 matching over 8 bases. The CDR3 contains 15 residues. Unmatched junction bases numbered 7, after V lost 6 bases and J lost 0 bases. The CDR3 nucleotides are TGTGCCAGCAGCACGGGGACAGGAGTCTCCTACGAGCAGTACTTC. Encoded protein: CASSTGTGVSYEQYF.

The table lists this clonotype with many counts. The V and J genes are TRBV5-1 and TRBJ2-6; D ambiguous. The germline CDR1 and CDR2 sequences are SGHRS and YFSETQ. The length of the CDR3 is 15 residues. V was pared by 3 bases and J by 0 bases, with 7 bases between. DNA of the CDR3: TGCGCCAGCAGCTCGGTCAACTCTGGGGCCAACGTCCTGACTTTC. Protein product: CASSSVNSGANVLTF.

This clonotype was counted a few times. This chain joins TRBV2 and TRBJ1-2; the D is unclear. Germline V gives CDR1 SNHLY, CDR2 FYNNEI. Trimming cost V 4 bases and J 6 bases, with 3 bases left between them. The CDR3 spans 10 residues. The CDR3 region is CASSGNGYTF. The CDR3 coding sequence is TGTGCCAGCAGTGGGAATGGCTACACCTTC.

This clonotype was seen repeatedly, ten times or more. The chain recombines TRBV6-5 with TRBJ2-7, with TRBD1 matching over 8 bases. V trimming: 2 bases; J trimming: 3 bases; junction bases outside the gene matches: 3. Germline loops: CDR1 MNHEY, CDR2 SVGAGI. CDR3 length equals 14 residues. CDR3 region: CASSYGTGYYEQYF. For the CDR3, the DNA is TGTGCCAGCAGTTACGGGACAGGTTACTACGAGCAGTACTTC.

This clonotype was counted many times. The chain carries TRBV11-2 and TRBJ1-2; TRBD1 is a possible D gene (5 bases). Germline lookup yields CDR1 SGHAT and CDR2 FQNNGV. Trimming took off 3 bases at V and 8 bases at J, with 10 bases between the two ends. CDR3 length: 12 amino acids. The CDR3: CASSFVGGGYTF. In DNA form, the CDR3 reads TGTGCCAGCAGCTTCGTGGGGGGAGGCTACACCTTC.

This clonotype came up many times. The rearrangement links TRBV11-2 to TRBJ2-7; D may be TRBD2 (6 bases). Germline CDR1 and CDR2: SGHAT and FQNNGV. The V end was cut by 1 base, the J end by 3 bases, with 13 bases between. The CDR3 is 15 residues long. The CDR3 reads CASSLVDRTNYEQYF. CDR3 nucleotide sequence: TGTGCCAGCAGCTTAGTAGATCGGACTAACTACGAGCAGTACTTC.

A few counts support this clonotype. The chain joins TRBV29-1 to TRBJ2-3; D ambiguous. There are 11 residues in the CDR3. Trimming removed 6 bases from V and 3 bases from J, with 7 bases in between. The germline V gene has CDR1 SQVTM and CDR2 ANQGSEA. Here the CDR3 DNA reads TGCAGCGTAGAATCGACAGATACGCAGTATTTT. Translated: CSVESTDTQYF.

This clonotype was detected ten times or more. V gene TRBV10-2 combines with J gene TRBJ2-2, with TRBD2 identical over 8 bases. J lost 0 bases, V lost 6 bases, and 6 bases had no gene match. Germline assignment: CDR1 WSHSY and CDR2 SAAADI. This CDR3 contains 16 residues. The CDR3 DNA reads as TGCGCCAGCAGCATTCGGGGGGGAACGAACACCGGGGAGCTGTTTTTT. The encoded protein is CASSIRGGTNTGELFF.

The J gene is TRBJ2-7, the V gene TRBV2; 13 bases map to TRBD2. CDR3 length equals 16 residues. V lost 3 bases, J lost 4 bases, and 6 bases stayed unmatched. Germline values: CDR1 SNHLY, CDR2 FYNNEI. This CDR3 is CASSDSGLAGEYEQYF. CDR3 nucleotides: TGTGCCAGCAGTGACTCTGGACTAGCGGGAGAATACGAGCAGTACTTC. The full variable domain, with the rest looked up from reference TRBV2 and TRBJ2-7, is EPEVTQTPSHQVTQMGQEVILRCVPISNHLYFYWYRQILGQKVEFLVSFYNNEISEKSEIFDDQFSVERPDGSNFTLKIRSTKLEDSAMYFCASSDSGLAGEYEQYFGPGTRLTVT.

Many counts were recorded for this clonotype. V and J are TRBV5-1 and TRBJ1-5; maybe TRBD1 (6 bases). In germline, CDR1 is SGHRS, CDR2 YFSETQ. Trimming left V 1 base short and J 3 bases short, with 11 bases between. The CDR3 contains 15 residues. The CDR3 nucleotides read TGCGCCAGCAGCTTGACGACAGGCATCAATCAGCCCCAGCATTTT. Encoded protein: CASSLTTGINQPQHF.

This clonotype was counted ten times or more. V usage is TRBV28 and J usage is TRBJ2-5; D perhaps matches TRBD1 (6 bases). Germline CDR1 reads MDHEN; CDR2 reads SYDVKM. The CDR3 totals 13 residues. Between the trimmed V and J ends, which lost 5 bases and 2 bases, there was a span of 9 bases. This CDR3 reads CASSRDTQETQYF. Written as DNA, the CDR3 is TGTGCCAGCAGTCGGGACACGCAAGAGACCCAGTACTTC.

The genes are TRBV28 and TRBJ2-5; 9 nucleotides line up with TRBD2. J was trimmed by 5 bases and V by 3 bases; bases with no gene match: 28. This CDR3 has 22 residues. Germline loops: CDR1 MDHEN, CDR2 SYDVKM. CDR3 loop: CASSFVAPPGLASERVLETQYF. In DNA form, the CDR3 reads TGTGCCAGCAGTTTTGTGGCCCCACCCGGACTAGCGAGCGAAAGGGTTCTGGAGACCCAGTACTTC.